This T cell receptor (beta chain) is from a study of T cells in Graves' hyperthyroidism and ophthalmopathy. There are many counts of this clonotype. The source material, RNA transcripts, was used to amplify TCR beta CDR3 regions. With the HTBI primer set, the TCR CDR3 went through a first round of RT-PCR. TCRdb independently ran MiXCR on the multiplex PCR reads; one entry per CDR3 protein. The sample has 500,000 to 800,000 distinct CDR3 sequences; 13% to 15% are singletons. This sequence originates from a woman aged 45-60 years with Graves' ophthalmopathy. The material sequenced was blood.

The CDR3 reads CASSSSGQVTYEQYF. The CDR3 DNA follows: TGTGCCAGCAGCTCCTCGGGACAGGTTACATACGAGCAGTACTTC. The chain combines TRBV7-2 with TRBJ2-7, with TRBD1 matching over 8 bases. The V gene's germline CDR1 is SGHTA and CDR2 FQGNSA. The CDR3 is made up of 15 amino acids. J was trimmed by 4 bases and V by 4 bases; bases with no gene match: 9.